This TCR beta chain is from a study of blood T cells in healthy people across ages. Every donor contributed about 10 milliliters of peripheral blood by blood draw. Findings and caveats of the study: Unsorted PBMCs prevented conclusive naive versus antigen-experienced comparison. Among T cells, TCR beta diversity per million cells dropped roughly linearly as age rose.

As concerns this clonotype: What it binds is not known.

Next came a second PCR, run for about 6 to 12 cycles, which used a sample-barcoded 5' primer along with a J-beta primer mix. A template-switch adaptor that had 12 random nucleotides put a tag on each cDNA molecule. TCRdb independently ran MiXCR on the 5' RACE reads; one entry per CDR3 protein. The data contain some 1.6 million distinct CDR3 sequences, roughly 32% of them seen just once; the ten biggest clones take up over 9%. The germline V gene encodes CDR1 MDHEN and CDR2 SYDVKM. The CDR3 is 13 amino acids. The V end was cut by 6 bases, the J end by 9 bases, with 17 bases between. The receptor was isolated from a woman under 40 in good health. The V gene is TRBV28, the J gene TRBJ1-2; a weak D match, TRBD1 (5 bases). The sample consisted of blood. This CDR3 reads CASRTTDTGRYTF. DNA of the CDR3: TGTGCCAGCAGGACGACAGACACGGGTCGCTACACCTTC.